Listed here is a single T cell receptor beta chain. These data belong to a study of blood T cell repertoires in COVID-19. Turning to the study itself: Some COVID-19 samples were acute and others convalescent; all came from the United States, Italy and Spain. T cells, B-cell-depleted T cells, or PBMCs provided the cDNA or gDNA that served as material.

Germline V lookup: CDR1 MGHRA, CDR2 YSYEKL. This CDR3 spans 15 amino acids. After removal of 3 bases from V and 6 bases from J, the junction contained 5 bases not matched to a gene. As handled by the study authors: Reference gene primers were amplified, and this amplification served to estimate nucleated cell counts. Clones were sequenced by immunoSEQ multiplex PCR, and TCRdb holds only the in-frame ones, with some missing. D and trimming were read from the DNA, whereas the V and J calls and clone size are those reported in that table. The data contain over 20,000 clones, 81% of them seen just once; the ten biggest clones take up about 50%.

Sample: peripheral blood. The source of this sequence is a man aged 50 to 59 with active or convalescent COVID-19. The rearrangement links TRBV4-1 to TRBJ2-7; 13 positions match TRBD2. CDR3 sequence (DNA): TGCGCCAGCAGCCAGCCGACTAGCGGGAGGCTCGAGCAGTACTTC. It translates to CASSQPTSGRLEQYF.